This TCR beta chain is drawn from a study of control samples from healthy donors and cancer patients. The CDR3 runs 13 residues. The germline V gene has CDR1 LGHNA and CDR2 YSLEER. Trimming shortened V by 2 bases and J by 8 bases, and 12 bases separated the two germline ends. Clones were read by immunoSEQ multiplex PCR, and TCRdb kept only the in-frame ones, dropping some. The data show about 120,000 clones, with roughly nine tenths seen just once and 1.5% to 2% held by the top ten. The chain is built from TRBV4-3 and TRBJ1-1; the D is unclear. This sequence was found in a man aged 18 to 29 in good health. Input material: blood. The CDR3 protein is CASSQSRPTEAFF. In nucleotides, the CDR3 is TGCGCCAGCAGCCAAAGCCGACCGACCGAAGCTTTCTTT.